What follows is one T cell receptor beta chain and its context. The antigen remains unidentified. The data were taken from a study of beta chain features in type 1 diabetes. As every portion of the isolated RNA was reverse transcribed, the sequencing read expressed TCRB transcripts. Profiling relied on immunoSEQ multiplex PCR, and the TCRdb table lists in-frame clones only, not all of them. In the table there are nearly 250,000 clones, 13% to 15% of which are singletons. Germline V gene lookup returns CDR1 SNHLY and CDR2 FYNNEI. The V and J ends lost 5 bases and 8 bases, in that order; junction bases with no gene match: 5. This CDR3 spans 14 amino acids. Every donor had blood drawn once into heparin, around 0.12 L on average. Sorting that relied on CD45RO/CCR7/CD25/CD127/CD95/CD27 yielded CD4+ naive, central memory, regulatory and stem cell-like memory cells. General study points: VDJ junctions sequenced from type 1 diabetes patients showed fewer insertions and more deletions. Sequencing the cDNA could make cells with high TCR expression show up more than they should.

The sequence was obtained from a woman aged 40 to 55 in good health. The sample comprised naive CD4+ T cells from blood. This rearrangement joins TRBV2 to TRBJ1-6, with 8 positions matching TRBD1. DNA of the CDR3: TGTGCCAGCAGTATGCAGGGGGCCGATTCACCCCTCCACTTT. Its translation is CASSMQGADSPLHF.